This T cell receptor beta chain was retrieved from a study of cytomegalovirus exposure and HLA in healthy donors. Study context: Earlier work reported 117 million unique TCR beta sequences from about 190 million T cells. Roughly 80% of a few hundred genotyped donors fell in the Caucasian-associated ancestry cluster.

Amplification used 60 Vbeta primers and 13 Jbeta primers. Sequencing was performed with immunoSEQ multiplex PCR; in TCRdb, only in-frame clones are kept and a portion is missing. This sample has approximately 140,000 clones, with about 80% found just once. Note on this clone: Its target is unknown.

Study results and caveats: Researchers catalogued over 150 TCR beta chains as cytomegalovirus-associated. Prediction of most subjects' HLA-A and HLA-B alleles by TCR beta sequences was reportedly accurate.

Germline CDR1 SGHTA, CDR2 FQGNSA. V lost 5 bases and J 0 bases, leaving 5 bases between the germline ends. The CDR3 covers 12 residues. The chain is built from TRBV7-2 and TRBJ2-7; no clear D. The sequenced material came from PBMCs. This receptor was obtained from a man aged 35 to 55 in good health and CMV-seropositive. The CDR3 here is CASSNNSYEQYF. The CDR3 nucleotides are TGTGCCAGCAGCAACAACTCCTACGAGCAGTACTTC.